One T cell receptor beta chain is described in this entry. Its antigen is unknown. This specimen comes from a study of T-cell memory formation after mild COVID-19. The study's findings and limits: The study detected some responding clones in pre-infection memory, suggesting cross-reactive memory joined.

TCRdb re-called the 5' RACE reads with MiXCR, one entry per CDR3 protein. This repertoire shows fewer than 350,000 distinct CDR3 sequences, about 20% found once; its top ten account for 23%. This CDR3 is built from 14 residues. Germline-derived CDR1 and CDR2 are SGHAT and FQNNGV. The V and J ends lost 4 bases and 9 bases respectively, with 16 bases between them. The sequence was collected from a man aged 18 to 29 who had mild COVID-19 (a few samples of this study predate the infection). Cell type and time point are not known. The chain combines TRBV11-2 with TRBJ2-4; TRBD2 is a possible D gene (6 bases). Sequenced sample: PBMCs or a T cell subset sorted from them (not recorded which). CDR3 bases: TGTGCCAGCAGCTCCTCCGCGGGGATCAGCATTCAGTACTTC. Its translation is CASSSSAGISIQYF. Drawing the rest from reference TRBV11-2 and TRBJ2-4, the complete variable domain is EAGVAQSPRYKIIEKRQSVAFWCNPISGHATLYWYQQILGQGPKLLIQFQNNGVVDDSQLPKDRFSAERLKGVDSTLKIQPAKLEDSAVYLCASSSSAGISIQYFGAGTRLSVL.